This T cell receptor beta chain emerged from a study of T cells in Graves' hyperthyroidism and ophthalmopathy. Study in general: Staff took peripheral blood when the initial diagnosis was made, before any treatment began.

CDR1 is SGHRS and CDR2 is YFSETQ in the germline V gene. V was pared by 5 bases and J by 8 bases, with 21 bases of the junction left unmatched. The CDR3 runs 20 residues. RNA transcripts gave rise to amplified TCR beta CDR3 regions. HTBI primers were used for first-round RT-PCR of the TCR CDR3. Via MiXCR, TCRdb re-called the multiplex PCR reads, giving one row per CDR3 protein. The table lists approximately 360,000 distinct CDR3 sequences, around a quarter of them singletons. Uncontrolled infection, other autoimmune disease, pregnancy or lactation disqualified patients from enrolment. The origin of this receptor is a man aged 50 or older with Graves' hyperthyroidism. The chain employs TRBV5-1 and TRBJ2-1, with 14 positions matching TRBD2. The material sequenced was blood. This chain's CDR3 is CASSLPGGRTSGRPWHEQFF. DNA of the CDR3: TGCGCCAGCAGTTTGCCGGGGGGGCGGACTAGCGGGAGGCCCTGGCATGAGCAGTTCTTC.